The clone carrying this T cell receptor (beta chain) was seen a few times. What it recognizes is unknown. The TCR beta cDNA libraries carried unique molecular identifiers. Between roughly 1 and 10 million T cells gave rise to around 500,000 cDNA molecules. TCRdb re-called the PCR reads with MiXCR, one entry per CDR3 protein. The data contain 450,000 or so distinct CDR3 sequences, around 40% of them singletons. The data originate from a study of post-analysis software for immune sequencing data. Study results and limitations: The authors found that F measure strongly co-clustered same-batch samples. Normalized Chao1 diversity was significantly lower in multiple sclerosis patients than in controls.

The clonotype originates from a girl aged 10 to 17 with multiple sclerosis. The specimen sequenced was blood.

The CDR3 reads CASSLSYGGLAGVPDTQYF. CDR3 bases: TGTGCCAGCAGTTTATCGTACGGGGGACTAGCGGGAGTTCCCGATACGCAGTATTTT. The chain is built from TRBV6-5 and TRBJ2-3, with 14 bases that match TRBD2. The germline V gene encodes CDR1 MNHEY and CDR2 SVGAGI. V shed 4 bases, J shed 6 bases, and the junction held 15 bases outside the gene matches. There are 19 residues in the CDR3.